This T cell receptor beta chain was recovered during a study of blood T cell repertoires in COVID-19. Whole-study context: Some COVID-19 samples were acute and others convalescent; all came from the United States, Italy and Spain. Sources were T cells, B-cell-depleted T cells, or PBMCs; the material itself was cDNA or gDNA.

As processed by the authors: Estimates of nucleated cell counts were drawn from the amplification of reference gene primers. The assay was immunoSEQ multiplex PCR, and TCRdb's table has in-frame clones only and misses some. That table gives V, J and clone size, and the DNA gave D and trimming. Altogether fewer than 150,000 clones are present, more than 75% being singletons, with the ten largest covering over 5%. The germline gives CDR1 LGHDT, CDR2 YNNKEL (reference sequence). With 4 bases clipped from V and 4 bases from J, the junction kept 5 bases outside the gene matches. The CDR3 runs 14 residues.

The chain recombines TRBV3-1 (or the pseudogene TRBV3-2) with TRBJ2-3; 7 bases align to TRBD2. This clonotype originated in a human donor in a cohort sampled during active COVID-19. Sequenced input: peripheral blood. CDR3 loop: CASSRLREPDTQYF. DNA for the CDR3: TGTGCCAGCAGCCGGTTGCGGGAGCCAGATACGCAGTATTTT.